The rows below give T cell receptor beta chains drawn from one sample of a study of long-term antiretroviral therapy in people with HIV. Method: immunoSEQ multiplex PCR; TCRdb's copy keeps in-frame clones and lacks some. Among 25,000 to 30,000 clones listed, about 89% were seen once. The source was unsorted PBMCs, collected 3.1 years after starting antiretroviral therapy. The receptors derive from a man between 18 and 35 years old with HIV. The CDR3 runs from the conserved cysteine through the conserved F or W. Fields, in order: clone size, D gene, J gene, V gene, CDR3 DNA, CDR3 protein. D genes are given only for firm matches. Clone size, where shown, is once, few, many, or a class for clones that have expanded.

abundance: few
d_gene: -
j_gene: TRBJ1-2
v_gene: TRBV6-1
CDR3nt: TGTGCCAGCAGTGAAGCGAAGTGGTCCTATGGCTACACCTTC
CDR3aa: CASSEAKWSYGYTF

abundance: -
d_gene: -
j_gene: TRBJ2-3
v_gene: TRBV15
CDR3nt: TGTGCCACCAGCCTCCCCGGGAGCGTTGGGACTCATACGCAGTATTTT
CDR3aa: CATSLPGSVGTHTQYF

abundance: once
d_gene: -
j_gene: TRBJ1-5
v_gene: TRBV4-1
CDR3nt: TGCGCCAGCAGACAAAACTCAGCGGGGGATCAGCCCCAGCATTTT
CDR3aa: CASRQNSAGDQPQHF

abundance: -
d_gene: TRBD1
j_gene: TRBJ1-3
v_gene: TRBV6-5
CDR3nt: TGTGCCAGCAGTAGGGACAGGGGACTCCCCGGTGCCATATATTTT
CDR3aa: CASSRDRGLPGAIYF

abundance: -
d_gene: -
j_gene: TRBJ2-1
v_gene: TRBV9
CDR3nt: TGTGCCAGCAGCGCCCAGCGGACCAATGAGCAGTTCTTC
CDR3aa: CASSAQRTNEQFF

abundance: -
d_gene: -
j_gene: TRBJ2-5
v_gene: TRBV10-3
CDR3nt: TGTGCCATCAGTGGAGGACAGTTGGATGAGACCCAGTACTTC
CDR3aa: CAISGGQLDETQYF

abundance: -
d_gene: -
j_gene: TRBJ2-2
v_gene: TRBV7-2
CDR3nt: TGTGCCAGCAGCCCGGGAGTTGACACCGGGGAGCTGTTTTTT
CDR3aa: CASSPGVDTGELFF

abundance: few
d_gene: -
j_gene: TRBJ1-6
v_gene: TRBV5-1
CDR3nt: TGCGCCAGCAGCCGGGCGGTGTCGGAAAATTCACCCCTCCACTTT
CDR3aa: CASSRAVSENSPLHF

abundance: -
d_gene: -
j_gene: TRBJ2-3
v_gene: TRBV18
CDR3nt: TGTGCCAGCTCACCAGGGGTGAGCGGCACAGATACGCAGTATTTT
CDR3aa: CASSPGVSGTDTQYF

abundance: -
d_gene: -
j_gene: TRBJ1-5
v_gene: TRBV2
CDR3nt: TGTGCCAGCAGTAGACAGGGCAATCAGCCCCAGCATTTT
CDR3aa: CASSRQGNQPQHF

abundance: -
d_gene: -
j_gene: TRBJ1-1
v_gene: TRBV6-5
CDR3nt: TGTGCCAGCAGTTCTACCCCGGGGGGCGACACTGAAGCTTTCTTT
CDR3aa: CASSSTPGGDTEAFF